Below are 26 T cell receptor beta chains sequenced from a single sample in a study of shared clonotypes between healthy human individuals (dated by TCRdb to 2018 to 2020). The library was made by the immunoSEQ multiplex PCR assay. TCRdb took over this immuneACCESS table, retaining in-frame rearrangements with V and J assigned. Such tables are incomplete; in checked studies, under half of the missing clones stem from an unresolved V gene, and the remainder is unexplained. The sample table contains around 1.9 million clones; only one count was recorded for 90% to 95% of them. The ten most abundant clones make up around 1.7% of the sample. For the CD8 naive samples, CD45RO-negative cells were positively selected for CCR7, yielding a CD45RA+CCR7+ population from which TemRA cells were excluded. Sequencing was performed on naive CD8+ T cells from PBMCs. The sample's cell subset or site, from its label and the paper: CD45RA+CCR7+. The receptors come from a man between 18 and 29 years old in good health. Some clones in this sample may be carry-over from other donors' samples.

The V call is TRBV9, the J call TRBJ1-2; TRBD1 might be the D (6 bases). Trimming took off 4 bases at V and 6 bases at J, with 16 bases between the two ends. There are 14 residues in the CDR3. Germline V gene lookup returns CDR1 SGDLS and CDR2 YYNGEE. The CDR3 here is CASSPNRVLDGYTF. The CDR3 nucleotides are TGTGCCAGCAGCCCAAACAGGGTCCTGGATGGCTACACCTTC.

This chain connects TRBV7-9 to TRBJ2-7; D may correspond to TRBD1 or TRBD2 (5 bases each). CDR1 and CDR2 from the germline V gene are SEHNR and FQNEAQ (reference sequence). This CDR3 region has 15 residues. V lost 5 bases and J lost 1, with 15 bases in between. CDR3 bases: TGTGCCAGCAGCCCCTTCCGGGGCCGTTCCTACGAGCAGTACTTC. Translation gives CASSPFRGRSYEQYF.

The gene calls are TRBV30 and TRBJ2-1; D call uncertain. This CDR3 has 12 amino acids. The germline V gene encodes CDR1 GTSNPN and CDR2 SVGIG (reference sequence). Deletions cut 4 bases from V and 9 bases from J, with 13 bases between. This CDR3 is CAWTTDRFEQFF. The CDR3 nucleotides are TGTGCCTGGACTACTGATAGATTTGAGCAGTTCTTC.

The V and J genes are TRBV10-1 and TRBJ1-4; 11 bases match TRBD1. This CDR3 region has 14 residues. Germline values: CDR1 WNHNN, CDR2 SYGVQD (reference sequence). Trimming removed 6 bases from V and 8 bases from J; junction bases left unmatched: 5. CDR3 sequence (DNA): TGCGCCAGCAGAGGACAGGGGGCGGGGGAAAAACTGTTTTTT. It is translated as CASRGQGAGEKLFF.

This clone was seen once. The chain carries TRBV9 and TRBJ1-1; D is undetermined. V shed 3 bases and J shed 1 base, with 10 bases lying between them. The germline CDR1 and CDR2 sequences are SGDLS and YYNGEE. This CDR3 is built from 14 residues. CDR3 bases: TGTGCCAGCAGCGCCGCCAGCGCGAACACTGAAGCTTTCTTT. The encoded protein is CASSAASANTEAFF.

This CDR3 is CASSLLGVAGGLQETQYF. The CDR3 nucleotides are TGTGCCAGCAGTTTATTAGGTGTAGCGGGGGGACTTCAAGAGACCCAGTACTTC. This chain links TRBV27 with TRBJ2-5; 10 positions agree with TRBD2. This CDR3 has 18 residues. The J segment lost 2 bases and the V segment lost 1 base, leaving 10 bases of the junction unmatched. Germline V gene data show CDR1 as MNHEY and CDR2 as SMNVEV (reference sequence).

The chain is built from TRBV30 and TRBJ2-7, with D hard to call. CDR3 length: 12 residues. CDR1 GTSNPN and CDR2 SVGIG come from the germline V gene (reference sequence). V was clipped by 0 bases and J by 5 bases, with 8 bases between them. CDR3 in amino acids: CAWSVGNDEQYF. The CDR3 coding sequence is TGTGCCTGGAGTGTAGGAAACGACGAGCAGTACTTC. The whole variable domain, filled in from reference TRBV30 and TRBJ2-7, reads SQTIHQWPATLVQPVGSPLSLECTVEGTSNPNLYWYRQAAGRGLQLLFYSVGIGQISSEVPQNLSASRPQDRQFILSSKKLLLSDSGFYLCAWSVGNDEQYFGPGTRLTVT.

The chain has TRBV30 and TRBJ2-2, with D unclear. The CDR3 runs to 13 residues. The V gene's germline CDR1 is GTSNPN and CDR2 SVGIG (reference sequence). Trimming removed 6 bases at V and 8 bases at J, with 16 bases between. CDR3 bases: TGTGCCTGCCAGCTACGTGGTGTTGGGGAGCTGTTTTTT. Translated, it gives CACQLRGVGELFF.

This sequence joins TRBV7-7 and TRBJ2-7; a weak D match, TRBD1 (6 bases). V dropped 1 base and J dropped 2 bases, with 12 bases sitting between them. Germline-derived CDR1 and CDR2 are SSHAT and FNYEAQ (reference sequence). The CDR3 is 15 amino acids. Here the CDR3 reads CASSLGVQGPYEQYF. The DNA of the CDR3 is TGTGCCAGCAGCTTAGGCGTCCAGGGGCCCTACGAGCAGTACTTC.

This clone came up once. V is TRBV29-1 and J is TRBJ2-1, with D possibly TRBD2 on 5 matching bases. The CDR3 contains 12 residues. V shed 2 bases and J shed 7 bases, with 9 bases lying between them. From germline, CDR1 is SQVTM and CDR2 ANQGSEA. CDR3 in DNA: TGCAGCGTTGAACTAGCCCGGAATGAGCAGTTCTTC. Translated: CSVELARNEQFF.

The rearrangement links TRBV30 to TRBJ1-2; D is ambiguous. The CDR3 loop spans 15 amino acids. V was clipped by 0 bases and J by 5 bases, with 16 bases between them. The germline gives CDR1 GTSNPN, CDR2 SVGIG (reference sequence). CDR3 protein: CAWSVPTFPYYGYTF. DNA of the CDR3: TGTGCCTGGAGTGTACCAACCTTCCCGTATTATGGCTACACCTTC.

The genes are TRBV4-1 and TRBJ2-6; D possibly corresponds to TRBD2 (5 bases). Looked up from germline, CDR1 is MGHRA and CDR2 is YSYEKL. Trimming cost V 3 bases and J 0 bases, with 9 bases left between them. This CDR3 is built from 16 residues. The CDR3 protein is CASSHPADSGANVLTF. The CDR3 DNA is TGCGCCAGCAGCCACCCAGCGGACTCTGGGGCCAACGTCCTGACTTTC.

The chain combines TRBV27 with TRBJ2-7, with 8 bases that match TRBD2. The germline V gene encodes CDR1 MNHEY and CDR2 SMNVEV (reference sequence). This CDR3 region has 14 residues. The trim removed 0 bases at V and 7 bases at J, leaving 5 bases unmatched. CDR3 amino acids: CASSLSTSAREQYF. In nucleotides, the CDR3 is TGTGCCAGCAGTTTATCGACTAGCGCCAGGGAGCAGTACTTC.

The chain joins TRBV6-5 to TRBJ2-7; D gene ambiguous. CDR3 length: 13 residues. Germline-derived CDR1 and CDR2 are MNHEY and SVGAGI. Trimming took 6 bases from V and 3 from J, leaving 12 bases between them. For the CDR3, the DNA is TGTGCCAGCAGGGAGATTGGGGTCTACGAGCAGTACTTC. This gives the protein CASREIGVYEQYF.

The gene calls are TRBV13 and TRBJ2-1; D uncertain. The CDR3 has 13 residues. Deletions cut 5 bases from V and 9 bases from J, with 14 bases between. Germline-derived CDR1 and CDR2 are PRHDT and FYEKMQ (reference sequence). CDR3 region: CASSPLRLFEQFF. In nucleotides, the CDR3 is TGTGCCAGCAGCCCCTTAAGGCTTTTTGAGCAGTTCTTC.

This clone was seen only once. The rearrangement uses TRBV29-1 and TRBJ2-1; 9 bases match TRBD2. Germline lookup yields CDR1 SQVTM and CDR2 ANQGSEA. With V trimmed by 6 bases and J by 7 bases, 10 bases remained unmatched. The CDR3 covers 14 residues. The CDR3 DNA reads TGCAGCGTGGCCCGGGTGCGGGAGGGTAATGAGCAGTTCTTC. Translating gives CSVARVREGNEQFF.

The chain joins TRBV7-9 to TRBJ2-1, with D tentatively TRBD2 (5 bases). Germline lookup yields CDR1 SEHNR and CDR2 FQNEAQ (reference sequence). CDR3 length: 15 residues. The V end was cut by 5 bases, the J end by 3 bases, with 14 bases between. The CDR3 DNA reads as TGTGCCAGCAGCCTTAGTACGGGGATCTACAATGAGCAGTTCTTC. As protein: CASSLSTGIYNEQFF.

This clone was picked up one time. This chain connects TRBV6-5 to TRBJ1-2; the match to TRBD1 covers 9 bases. The CDR3 extends over 16 amino acids. Trimming removed 2 bases from V and 5 bases from J; junction bases left unmatched: 9. Germline CDR1 MNHEY, CDR2 SVGAGI. CDR3 sequence (DNA): TGTGCCAGCAGTTACAAGACAGGGGGTTTTGATTATGGCTACACCTTC. This codes for CASSYKTGGFDYGYTF.

On this clone: The sample contains more than one DNA sequence encoding this CDR3. The gene calls are TRBV19 and TRBJ1-5; unclear D gene. The CDR3 length is 15 residues. V lost 3 bases to trimming and J lost 0 bases, with 9 bases between them. Germline CDR1 and CDR2: LNHDA and SQIVND (reference sequence). As DNA, the CDR3 is TGTGCCAGTAGTATGTATGGGTATAGCAATCAGCCCCAGCATTTT. The encoded protein is CASSMYGYSNQPQHF.

V gene TRBV13 combines with J gene TRBJ2-1, with no clear D. Trimming left V 3 bases short and J 5 bases short, with 8 bases between. This CDR3 region has 13 residues. Germline V lookup: CDR1 PRHDT, CDR2 FYEKMQ (reference sequence). Written as DNA, the CDR3 is TGTGCCAGCAGCTTCTATCGTAACAATGAGCAGTTCTTC. Protein product: CASSFYRNNEQFF.

The chain links TRBV27 to TRBJ2-7, with TRBD2 identical over 8 bases. The CDR3 has 15 residues. Germline V gives CDR1 MNHEY, CDR2 SMNVEV (reference sequence). Trimming cost V 6 bases and J 0 bases; bases outside gene matches: 7. CDR3 protein: CASRPGTRPSYEQYF. The CDR3 nucleotides are TGTGCCAGCAGGCCCGGGACTAGGCCCTCCTACGAGCAGTACTTC.

This clone was seen once. CDR3 bases: TGCGCCAGCAGCCTTGAAGAAGTCATGAGGGGATCCCACGAGCAGTACTTC. It yields the protein CASSLEEVMRGSHEQYF. This rearrangement joins TRBV4-1 to TRBJ2-7; perhaps D is TRBD1 or TRBD2 (5 bases each). Trimming took off 4 bases at V and 5 bases at J, with 24 bases between the two ends. This CDR3 region has 17 residues. CDR1 MGHRA and CDR2 YSYEKL come from the germline V gene.

The rearrangement links TRBV28 to TRBJ1-5, with D uncertain. The CDR3 has 11 amino acids. Trimming shortened V by 9 bases and J by 4 bases, and 7 bases separated the two germline ends. Germline assignment: CDR1 MDHEN and CDR2 SYDVKM. CDR3 sequence reads: CASGDNQPQHF. CDR3 nucleotide sequence: TGTGCCAGTGGGGATAATCAGCCCCAGCATTTT.

The chain couples TRBV6-1 to TRBJ1-1; perhaps TRBD1 as D (6 bases). Trimming took off 3 bases at V and 0 bases at J, with 14 bases between the two ends. From germline, CDR1 is MNHNS and CDR2 SASEGT. This CDR3 spans 16 amino acids. In DNA, the CDR3 is TGTGCCAGCAGTGACCGGGGGCTTGTCATGAACACTGAAGCTTTCTTT. As protein: CASSDRGLVMNTEAFF.

The chain is built from TRBV27 and TRBJ1-4; D gene ambiguous. CDR3 length: 12 residues. The germline CDR1 and CDR2 sequences are MNHEY and SMNVEV (reference sequence). V was trimmed by 8 bases and J by 5 bases, leaving 9 bases between them. The CDR3 coding sequence is TGTGCCAGCGGTCCCAGAAATGAAAAACTGTTTTTT. Protein product: CASGPRNEKLFF.

Worth noting for this clone: The sample has other DNA sequences that encode this CDR3 too. V usage is TRBV2 and J usage is TRBJ1-1; 8 nucleotides line up with TRBD1. Germline CDR1 SNHLY, CDR2 FYNNEI. The V and J ends lost 1 base and 0 bases, in that order; junction bases with no gene match: 1. The CDR3 length is 15 residues. This CDR3 reads CASSEGQGMNTEAFF. The CDR3 bases are TGTGCCAGCAGTGAAGGACAGGGGATGAACACTGAAGCTTTCTTT.